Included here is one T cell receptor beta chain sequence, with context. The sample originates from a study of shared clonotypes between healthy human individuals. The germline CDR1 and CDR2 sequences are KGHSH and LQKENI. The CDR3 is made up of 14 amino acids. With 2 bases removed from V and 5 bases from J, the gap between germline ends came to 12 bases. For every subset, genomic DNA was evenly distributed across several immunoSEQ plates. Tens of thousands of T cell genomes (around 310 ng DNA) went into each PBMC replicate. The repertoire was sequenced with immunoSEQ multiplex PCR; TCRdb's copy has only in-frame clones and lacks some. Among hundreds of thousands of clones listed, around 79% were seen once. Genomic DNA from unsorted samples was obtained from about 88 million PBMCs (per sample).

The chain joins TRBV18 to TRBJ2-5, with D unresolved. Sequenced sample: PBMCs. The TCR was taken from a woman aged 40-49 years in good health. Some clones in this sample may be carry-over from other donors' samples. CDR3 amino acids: CASSPTIGSETQYF. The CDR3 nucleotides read TGTGCCAGCTCACCAACGATTGGAAGTGAGACCCAGTACTTC.